A selection of T cell receptor beta chains follows, all from one sample in a study of quantifying T cell responses using KT2 cells. One entry per CDR3 protein, called by TCRdb with MiXCR from the UMI-ligation and nested PCR reads. The profile shows tens of thousands of distinct CDR3 sequences, roughly 8% of them singletons. Sequencing was performed on PBMCs spiked with cells of the T cell clone KT2. Receptor source: a human donor. The CDR3 runs from the conserved cysteine through the conserved F or W. The D gene is left open where the match is weak. Clone size is given for some rows only: seen once, a few or many times, or a class if the clone is expanded.

abundance	v_gene	j_gene	d_gene	CDR3aa	CDR3nt
many	TRBV29-1	TRBJ1-1	TRBD1	CSVRGRMNTEAFF	TGCAGCGTGAGGGGGCGGATGAACACTGAAGCTTTCTTT
many	TRBV20-1	TRBJ2-3	-	CSASQGHSSPDTQYF	TGCAGTGCTAGTCAGGGTCACTCGAGCCCAGATACGCAGTATTTT
many	TRBV3-1	TRBJ2-5	TRBD2	CASSQGLAGVETQYF	TGTGCCAGCAGCCAAGGACTAGCGGGGGTTGAGACCCAGTACTTC
few	TRBV7-9	TRBJ1-1	-	CATSGGGRTEAFF	TGTGCCACCTCGGGGGGAGGGCGCACTGAAGCTTTCTTT
many	TRBV12-3/TRBV12-4	TRBJ1-2	-	CASSFLGTPNYGYTF	TGTGCCAGCAGTTTTCTCGGGACACCTAACTATGGCTACACCTTC
medium-sized	TRBV7-8	TRBJ1-1	-	CASSRQENTEAFF	TGTGCCAGCAGTCGACAGGAGAACACTGAAGCTTTCTTT
-	TRBV20-1	TRBJ1-6	-	CSAHSGGWDSPLHF	TGCAGTGCCCACTCCGGGGGATGGGATTCACCCCTCCACTTT
few	TRBV9	TRBJ1-2	-	CASSPLTVANYGYTF	TGTGCCAGCAGCCCGCTGACAGTAGCTAACTATGGCTACACCTTC
medium-sized	TRBV12-3/TRBV12-4	TRBJ1-5	-	CASSGGGNQPQHF	TGTGCCAGCAGTGGGGGGGGCAATCAGCCCCAGCATTTT
many	TRBV5-1	TRBJ1-1	-	CASTETENTEAFF	TGCGCCAGCACGGAAACAGAGAACACTGAAGCTTTCTTT
-	TRBV7-2	TRBJ2-7	-	CASSLFGGNSYEQYF	TGTGCCAGCAGCTTATTCGGCGGAAACTCCTACGAGCAGTACTTC
many	TRBV29-1	TRBJ2-1	TRBD1	CSVPGQGVSLYNEQFF	TGCAGCGTACCGGGACAGGGGGTCTCCCTCTACAATGAGCAGTTCTTC
few	TRBV29-1	TRBJ1-2	-	CSVTQGGNYGYTF	TGCAGCGTTACCCAGGGCGGCAACTATGGCTACACCTTC
-	TRBV6-2/TRBV6-3	TRBJ2-1	TRBD2	CASRGPGGSEQFF	TGTGCCAGCAGAGGACCGGGGGGGAGTGAGCAGTTCTTC
many	TRBV7-9	TRBJ2-3	-	CASSLWDTQYF	TGTGCCAGCAGCTTATGGGATACGCAGTATTTT
-	TRBV4-3	TRBJ2-6	-	CASSQEHRAGANVLTF	TGCGCCAGCAGCCAAGAGCACAGGGCCGGGGCCAACGTCCTGACTTTC
-	TRBV18	TRBJ1-1	-	CASSYGRQRPNTEAFF	TGTGCCAGCTCATATGGGAGGCAACGGCCGAACACTGAAGCTTTCTTT
few	TRBV6-6	TRBJ1-6	TRBD1	CASSLDRVNSPLHF	TGTGCCAGCAGTTTAGACAGGGTTAATTCACCCCTCCACTTT
-	TRBV5-4	TRBJ1-2	-	CASSPPGQRPYGYTF	TGTGCCAGCAGCCCACCAGGACAGCGGCCCTATGGCTACACCTTC
-	TRBV15	TRBJ2-7	-	CATSRDQGGGYEQYF	TGTGCCACCAGCAGAGATCAGGGAGGCGGGTACGAGCAGTACTTC
many	TRBV20-1	TRBJ1-1	-	CSARALANTEAFF	TGCAGTGCTAGAGCTTTAGCGAACACTGAAGCTTTCTTT
many	TRBV7-2	TRBJ1-1	TRBD1	CASFPQGQGGINTEAFF	TGTGCCAGCTTCCCCCAAGGACAGGGGGGCATCAACACTGAAGCTTTCTTT
many	TRBV20-1	TRBJ2-3	-	CSASGLASGDTQYF	TGCAGTGCTAGTGGTCTAGCGAGCGGGGATACGCAGTATTTT
many	TRBV12-3/TRBV12-4	TRBJ1-2	TRBD1	CASTIRGLGGYTF	TGTGCCAGCACCATAAGGGGGCTGGGAGGCTACACCTTC
many	TRBV21-1	TRBJ1-2	-	CASSKTGSSGYGYTF	TGTGCCAGCAGCAAGACAGGGTCGTCAGGCTATGGCTACACCTTC
many	TRBV2	TRBJ1-6	-	CASSEWQVADNSPLHF	TGTGCCAGCAGTGAGTGGCAGGTTGCCGATAATTCACCCCTCCACTTT
many	TRBV27	TRBJ2-7	-	CASSLTGRAYEQYF	TGTGCCAGCAGTTTAACCGGGAGAGCCTACGAGCAGTACTTC
-	TRBV21-1	TRBJ2-2	-	CASSKVDPNTGELFF	TGTGCCAGCAGCAAAGTCGACCCGAACACCGGGGAGCTGTTTTTT
many	TRBV7-2	TRBJ2-5	TRBD1	CASSKGTGRETQYF	TGTGCCAGCAGCAAAGGGACAGGGCGGGAGACCCAGTACTTC
-	TRBV7-9	TRBJ2-5	TRBD2	CASSPAGLGDLETQYF	TGTGCCAGCAGCCCCGCCGGACTAGGGGATTTGGAGACCCAGTACTTC
-	TRBV6-5	TRBJ2-2	TRBD1	CASSQTTGLTGELFF	TGTGCCAGCAGCCAGACGACAGGGTTAACCGGGGAGCTGTTTTTT
-	TRBV2	TRBJ2-7	-	CASSSYEQYF	TGTGCCAGCAGTTCCTACGAGCAGTACTTC
medium-sized	TRBV3-1	TRBJ2-5	-	CASSHHWGEEENIPETQYF	TGTGCCAGCAGCCACCACTGGGGGGAGGAGGAAAATATCCCAGAGACCCAGTACTTC
many	TRBV7-3	TRBJ2-1	TRBD1	CASSLTFVQGGDEQFF	TGTGCCAGCAGCTTAACGTTTGTACAGGGGGGCGATGAGCAGTTCTTC
many	TRBV12-3/TRBV12-4	TRBJ2-2	-	CASSQGTRELFF	TGTGCCAGCAGCCAGGGGACGAGGGAGCTGTTTTTT
many	TRBV5-1	TRBJ1-2	TRBD1	CASSLGQGAFQYGYTF	TGCGCCAGCAGCTTGGGCCAGGGGGCTTTCCAGTATGGCTACACCTTC
-	TRBV24-1	TRBJ2-7	TRBD2	CATSDQLGAGEQYF	TGTGCCACCAGTGATCAACTAGGAGCGGGGGAGCAGTACTTC
many	TRBV20-1	TRBJ2-3	-	CSAEELVTDTQYF	TGCAGTGCCGAGGAACTAGTCACAGATACGCAGTATTTT
-	TRBV29-1	TRBJ1-2	-	CSVGISNYGYTF	TGCAGCGTTGGGATATCTAACTATGGCTACACCTTC
many	TRBV12-3/TRBV12-4	TRBJ1-1	-	CASSLDSLNTEAFF	TGTGCCAGCAGTTTAGACAGTCTGAACACTGAAGCTTTCTTT
medium-sized	TRBV2	TRBJ2-3	TRBD1	CASSAGTASTDTQYF	TGTGCCAGCAGTGCCGGGACAGCTAGCACAGATACGCAGTATTTT
many	TRBV29-1	TRBJ1-3	-	CSVDSGGSGNTIYF	TGCAGCGTTGATTCAGGAGGCTCCGGAAACACCATATATTTT
-	TRBV11-2	TRBJ2-5	-	CASSPNTGLQETQYF	TGTGCCAGCAGCCCAAATACGGGACTTCAAGAGACCCAGTACTTC
many	TRBV11-2	TRBJ1-1	-	CASSLDSGRDTEAFF	TGTGCCAGCAGCTTAGATTCCGGCAGGGACACTGAAGCTTTCTTT
-	TRBV7-2	TRBJ1-1	-	CASSREFDTEAFF	TGTGCCAGCAGCAGGGAATTCGACACTGAAGCTTTCTTT
-	TRBV4-1	TRBJ2-1	TRBD2	CASSQPLAGSPYNEQFF	TGCGCCAGCAGCCAACCTCTAGCGGGCAGCCCCTACAATGAGCAGTTCTTC
many	TRBV14	TRBJ2-3	-	CASSHLAYSTDTQYF	TGTGCCAGCAGCCACCTAGCCTATAGCACAGATACGCAGTATTTT
many	TRBV12-3/TRBV12-4	TRBJ2-5	TRBD2	CASVRENQETQYF	TGTGCCAGCGTGCGGGAGAACCAAGAGACCCAGTACTTC
-	TRBV10-3	TRBJ2-3	TRBD1	CAIGQGTDTQYF	TGTGCCATAGGACAGGGCACAGATACGCAGTATTTT
few	TRBV12-3/TRBV12-4	TRBJ2-1	TRBD2	CASSLTSGGPYNEQFF	TGTGCCAGCAGTTTAACTAGCGGGGGCCCATACAATGAGCAGTTCTTC
-	TRBV9	TRBJ2-5	TRBD1	CASSAGTGGIGETQYF	TGTGCCAGCAGCGCCGGGACAGGGGGGATAGGTGAGACCCAGTACTTC
many	TRBV20-1	TRBJ2-7	-	CSAPAADISVHEQYF	TGCAGTGCTCCCGCCGCGGACATATCTGTCCACGAGCAGTACTTC
few	TRBV11-2	TRBJ2-3	-	CASSRSRTIRADTQYF	TGTGCCAGCAGTCGGAGTAGGACCATCAGGGCAGATACGCAGTATTTT
-	TRBV19	TRBJ2-2	-	CASSIYRANTGELFF	TGTGCCAGTAGTATATATAGAGCCAACACCGGGGAGCTGTTTTTT
-	TRBV7-2	TRBJ1-1	-	CASSSGPQGTEAFF	TGTGCCAGCAGCAGCGGGCCCCAGGGGACTGAAGCTTTCTTT
many	TRBV7-9	TRBJ2-3	-	CASSFLGGPSSF	TGTGCCAGCAGCTTCCTCGGCGGGCCTTCGAGTTTT
-	TRBV6-2/TRBV6-3	TRBJ2-1	-	CASSYRSGYNEQFF	TGTGCCAGCAGTTACAGGAGCGGATACAATGAGCAGTTCTTC
few	TRBV6-2/TRBV6-3	TRBJ1-5	-	CASSYRSGRNQPQHF	TGTGCCAGCAGTTACCGGTCAGGGCGCAATCAGCCCCAGCATTTT
-	TRBV6-5	TRBJ1-1	TRBD1	CASSTDRVKTEAFF	TGTGCCAGCAGTACCGACAGGGTAAAGACTGAAGCTTTCTTT